This TCR beta chain was sequenced in a study of PD-1 blockade in classical Hodgkin lymphoma. Study observations and caveats: Those patients who began receiving nivolumab less than 1 year after ASCT had lower diversity, and they were excluded.

Sequencing used immunoSEQ multiplex PCR; TCRdb keeps in-frame clones, though not all of them. The sample consists of more than 140,000 clones, about 81% of them appearing once. The CDR3 loop spans 13 amino acids. With 3 bases removed from V and 7 bases from J, the gap between germline ends came to 10 bases. Looked up from germline, CDR1 is MNHEY and CDR2 is SVGAGI. Of note for this clone: Its antigen is unidentified.

All trial patients relapsed after autologous stem cell transplantation. Patients reached a best response of complete response, partial response or progressive disease. The chain combines TRBV6-5 with TRBJ2-1; weak D call: TRBD2 (5 bases). Source: peripheral blood mononuclear cells (PBMCs), taken before the second cycle of nivolumab. This clonotype was obtained from a human donor with classical Hodgkin lymphoma. CDR3 region: CASSYDYPNEQFF. The CDR3 DNA is TGTGCCAGCAGTTATGACTACCCGAATGAGCAGTTCTTC.